A single sample gave rise to the 23 T cell receptor beta chains below, sequenced in a study of blood T cells in healthy people across ages. Sample-barcoded 5' priming and a J-beta primer mix drove a second PCR of roughly 7 to 11 cycles. TCRdb fed the 5' RACE reads into MiXCR, producing one record per CDR3 protein. This sample has roughly 1,500,000 distinct CDR3 sequences, with roughly 32% found just once. Sequencing was done on a sample of blood. These receptors originate from a woman aged 25 to 39 in good health.

This clonotype was seen only a few times. One junction end does not reproduce the germline sequence, and a read error may be involved. V is TRBV19 and J is TRBJ1-6, with D possibly matching TRBD1 (5 bases). Germline V gene data show CDR1 as LNHDA and CDR2 as SQIVND (reference sequence). The CDR3 is 14 residues long. In DNA, the CDR3 is TGTGCCAGTAGTCTCACAGGAACTAATTCACCCCACCACTTT. It codes for CASSLTGTNSPHHF.

This clonotype was found a few times. V and J are TRBV18 and TRBJ2-1; TRBD1 might be the D (5 bases). V gave up 3 bases and J gave up 6 bases, with 18 bases separating them. The CDR3 length is 16 residues. The V gene's germline CDR1 is KGHSH and CDR2 LQKENI. CDR3 DNA: TGTGCCAGCTCACCGAATCGGCAGGGTGGGCGCAATGAGCAGTTCTTC. Translation: CASSPNRQGGRNEQFF. Based on the CDR3 plus reference TRBV18 and TRBJ2-1, the full variable domain is NAGVMQNPRHLVRRRGQEARLRCSPMKGHSHVYWYRQLPEEGLKFMVYLQKENIIDESGMPKERFSAEFPKEGPSILRIQQVVRGDSAAYFCASSPNRQGGRNEQFFGPGTRLTVL.

Worth noting for this clonotype: A much larger clone sits a single nucleotide away, making a read error possible. Written as DNA, the CDR3 is TGCAGTGCCGTGGACAGGGAGGGTAAAAAACTGTTTTTT. It is translated as CSAVDREGKKLFF. The J gene is TRBJ1-4, the V gene TRBV20-1; TRBD1 aligns across 8 bases. CDR3 size: 13 residues. The germline gives CDR1 DFQATT, CDR2 SNEGSKA (reference sequence). Trimming cost V 6 bases and J 9 bases; bases outside gene matches: 9.

This clonotype was detected ten times or more. This chain uses TRBV20-1 with TRBJ2-1; 10 bases match TRBD2. The length of the CDR3 is 13 residues. The germline V gene encodes CDR1 DFQATT and CDR2 SNEGSKA (reference sequence). V shed 6 bases, J shed 8 bases, and the junction held 7 bases outside the gene matches. The CDR3, as DNA: TGCAGTGCGGCACACGGGACTAGCGATGAGCAGTTCTTC. It is translated as CSAAHGTSDEQFF.

The table lists this clonotype with many counts. The chain couples TRBV10-3 to TRBJ2-1; 7 bases are shared with TRBD1. V shed 7 bases and J 5 bases; nucleotides not matched to a gene: 2. This CDR3 has 12 residues. Germline CDR1 reads ENHRY; CDR2 reads SYGVKD. CDR3 nucleotide sequence: TGTGCCATCACCGACAGGGACAATGAGCAGTTCTTC. Translated, it gives CAITDRDNEQFF.

J is TRBJ2-4 and V is TRBV5-6, with 9 bases that match TRBD1. In germline, CDR1 is SGHDT, CDR2 YYEEEE. The CDR3 runs 15 residues. The ends lost 4 bases at V and 13 bases at J; junction bases unmatched: 15. CDR3 in amino acids: CASSPAGTGSQEQYF. CDR3 DNA: TGTGCCAGCAGCCCGGCCGGGACAGGGAGTCAGGAGCAGTACTTC.

The gene calls are TRBV27 and TRBJ2-5; 7 bases are shared with TRBD2. The junction had 5 bases not matched to a gene; V was cut back by 3 bases and J by 4 bases. Germline assignment: CDR1 MNHEY and CDR2 SMNVEV (reference sequence). This CDR3 has 14 residues. DNA of the CDR3: TGTGCCAGCAGTTTTGCGGGGGTTAGAGAGACCCAGTACTTC. Translation gives CASSFAGVRETQYF.

This clonotype was counted only a few times. The rearrangement joins TRBV5-1 to TRBJ2-1; D unclear. The length of the CDR3 is 16 residues. With 0 bases removed from V and 0 bases from J, the gap between germline ends came to 10 bases. The germline gives CDR1 SGHRS, CDR2 YFSETQ. CDR3 amino acids: CASSLGRASSYNEQFF. DNA of the CDR3: TGCGCCAGCAGCTTGGGACGGGCGAGCTCCTACAATGAGCAGTTCTTC.

Comments on this clonotype: A much larger clone differs by one base, so this may be a read error. The chain combines TRBV4-1 with TRBJ2-3; D is ambiguous. The CDR3 length is 15 residues. The V end lost 0 bases, the J end lost 5 bases, and 12 bases lay between the germline ends. Germline V CDR1 and CDR2: MGHRA, YSYEKL. CDR3 amino acids: CASSQDGVVIDTQYF. The CDR3 DNA follows: TGCGCCAGCAGCCAAGATGGGGTAGTTATAGATACGCAGTATTTT.

V is TRBV28 and J is TRBJ2-6; D is possibly TRBD2 (5 bases). With 4 bases removed from V and 4 bases from J, the gap between germline ends came to 14 bases. In germline, CDR1 is MDHEN, CDR2 SYDVKM. CDR3 length equals 16 residues. CDR3 coding DNA: TGTGCCAGCAGTTCGGTCTCGGGGAGAGGGGCCAACGTCCTGACTTTC. This codes for CASSSVSGRGANVLTF.

The chain has TRBV29-1 and TRBJ1-5; D remains ambiguous. Germline lookup yields CDR1 SQVTM and CDR2 ANQGSEA. This CDR3 comprises 12 residues. V lost 7 bases to trimming and J lost 0 bases, with 7 bases between them. The chain's CDR3 is CSALYSNQPQHF. CDR3 nucleotides: TGCAGCGCCCTTTATAGCAATCAGCCCCAGCATTTT.

In this sample, this clonotype turned up a few times. J is TRBJ2-1 and V is TRBV5-4, with 8 bases aligning to TRBD1. Germline values: CDR1 SGHNT, CDR2 YYREEE (reference sequence). V was clipped by 4 bases and J by 3 bases; unmatched bases: 6. The CDR3 is made up of 15 amino acids. The CDR3 protein is CASSLDRGVYNEQFF. In DNA form, the CDR3 reads TGTGCCAGCAGCCTTGACAGGGGAGTCTACAATGAGCAGTTCTTC.

This rearrangement joins TRBV15 to TRBJ2-5, with D perhaps TRBD1 (6 bases). The CDR3 covers 13 residues. The V gene's germline CDR1 is LNHNV and CDR2 YYDKDF (reference sequence). The ends were cut back, 8 bases at V and 5 bases at J, with 15 bases in the middle. The CDR3 bases are TGTGCCACCCGCCCGGGACACTCGGAGACCCAGTACTTC. This gives the protein CATRPGHSETQYF. Using reference TRBV15 and TRBJ2-5 for the parts outside the CDR3, the full variable domain is DAMVIQNPRYQVTQFGKPVTLSCSQTLNHNVMYWYQQKSSQAPKLLFHYYDKDFNNEADTPDNFQSRRPNTSFCFLDIRSPGLGDTAMYLCATRPGHSETQYFGPGTRLLVL.

This clonotype appeared a few times. The V gene is TRBV27, the J gene TRBJ2-1, with TRBD1 matching 9 bases. The V gene end was trimmed by 6 bases and the J gene end by 4 bases; junction bases not matched to a gene: 7. The CDR3 runs 15 residues. Germline V lookup: CDR1 MNHEY, CDR2 SMNVEV (reference sequence). The chain's CDR3 is CASRAGTGPYNEQFF. The CDR3 coding sequence is TGTGCCAGCAGGGCCGGGACAGGGCCGTACAATGAGCAGTTCTTC.

This clonotype was observed a handful of times. The rearrangement joins TRBV10-3 to TRBJ2-3; 8 bases match TRBD2. CDR1 ENHRY and CDR2 SYGVKD come from the germline V gene. CDR3 length: 15 amino acids. Germline trimming cut 0 bases from V and 8 bases from J; bases unmatched to any gene: 7. Written as DNA, the CDR3 is TGTGCCATCAGTGAGTCCTTGCGGGAGGCCGCTACGCAGTATTTT. It specifies CAISESLREAATQYF.

The chain uses TRBV7-8 and TRBJ1-2; D may be TRBD1 (6 bases). The CDR3 covers 18 residues. Germline values: CDR1 SGHVS, CDR2 FQNEAQ. Trimming pared 3 bases from V and 0 bases from J, leaving 20 bases between. The CDR3 here is CASSLGPTRGASNYGYTF. The CDR3 DNA is TGTGCCAGCAGCTTGGGCCCCACCCGGGGGGCTTCTAACTATGGCTACACCTTC.

In its sample, this clonotype was seen a few times. The V and J genes are TRBV5-1 and TRBJ2-6; D remains ambiguous. The CDR3 is 17 residues long. The germline V gene has CDR1 SGHRS and CDR2 YFSETQ. Trimming took 5 bases from V and 0 from J, leaving 15 bases between them. CDR3 protein: CASREQPTNSGANVLTF. CDR3 bases: TGCGCCAGCAGGGAACAGCCTACTAACTCTGGGGCCAACGTCCTGACTTTC.

This clonotype was seen only a few times. The chain is built from TRBV5-1 and TRBJ2-2; a possible D gene is TRBD2 (6 bases). V lost 3 bases and J lost 1, with 13 bases in between. The CDR3 totals 16 residues. The V gene's germline CDR1 is SGHRS and CDR2 YFSETQ. CDR3 sequence: CASSSWDWGNTGELFF. The DNA for the CDR3 is TGCGCCAGCAGCTCCTGGGACTGGGGGAACACCGGGGAGCTGTTTTTT.

This clonotype was seen only a few times. V usage is TRBV5-1 and J usage is TRBJ2-1; unclear D gene. The CDR3 loop spans 15 amino acids. Germline assignment: CDR1 SGHRS and CDR2 YFSETQ. The V and J ends lost 4 bases and 0 bases respectively, with 11 bases between them. The CDR3 bases are TGCGCCAGCAGCATTTCCTTTAGCTCCTACAATGAGCAGTTCTTC. Its protein product is CASSISFSSYNEQFF.

V gene TRBV6-1 combines with J gene TRBJ2-5, with a weak D call TRBD2 (5 bases). Trimming shortened V by 5 bases and J by 0 bases, and 10 bases separated the two germline ends. In germline, CDR1 is MNHNS, CDR2 SASEGT. This CDR3 region has 14 residues. CDR3 protein: CASSQRWYQETQYF. The DNA of the CDR3 is TGTGCCAGCAGTCAGCGGTGGTACCAAGAGACCCAGTACTTC.

As concerns this clonotype: A much more abundant neighbour one base away suggests this may be a read error. The rearrangement links TRBV29-1 to TRBJ2-7; D assignment may be TRBD1 or TRBD2 (6 bases each). This CDR3 comprises 13 residues. V lost 4 bases and J 3 bases, leaving 13 bases between the germline ends. Looked up from germline, CDR1 is SQVTM and CDR2 is ANQGSEA. The CDR3 coding sequence is TGCAGCGTTGGCCAAGGGGGGCGCTACGAGCAGTACTTC. Residues: CSVGQGGRYEQYF.

V gene TRBV30 combines with J gene TRBJ2-1; 9 bases agree with TRBD1. Unmatched junction bases numbered 13, after V lost 3 bases and J lost 7 bases. The CDR3 loop spans 16 amino acids. CDR1 is GTSNPN and CDR2 is SVGIG in the germline V gene (reference sequence). The CDR3, as DNA: TGTGCCTGGAGAGTGACCGGGACAGGGATGGCAAATGAGCAGTTCTTC. Translation: CAWRVTGTGMANEQFF.

The chain has TRBV4-1 and TRBJ2-4, with D unclear. Germline V gene data show CDR1 as MGHRA and CDR2 as YSYEKL. This CDR3 is 14 amino acids long. V lost 4 bases and J lost 2, with 9 bases in between. The CDR3 DNA follows: TGCGCCAGCAGCCCCCCTCTTTCCAAAAACATTCAGTACTTC. Protein product: CASSPPLSKNIQYF.